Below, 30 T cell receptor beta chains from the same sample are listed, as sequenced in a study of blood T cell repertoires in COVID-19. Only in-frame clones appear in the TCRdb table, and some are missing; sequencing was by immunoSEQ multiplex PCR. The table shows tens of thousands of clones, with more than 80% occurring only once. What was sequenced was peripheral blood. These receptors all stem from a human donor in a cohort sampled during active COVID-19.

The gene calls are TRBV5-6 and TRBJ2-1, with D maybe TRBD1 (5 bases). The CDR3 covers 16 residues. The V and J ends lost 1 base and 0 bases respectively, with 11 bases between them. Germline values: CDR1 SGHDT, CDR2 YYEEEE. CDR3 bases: TGTGCCAGCAGCTTGTCTCAGGGAAGCTCCTACAATGAGCAGTTCTTC. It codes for CASSLSQGSSYNEQFF.

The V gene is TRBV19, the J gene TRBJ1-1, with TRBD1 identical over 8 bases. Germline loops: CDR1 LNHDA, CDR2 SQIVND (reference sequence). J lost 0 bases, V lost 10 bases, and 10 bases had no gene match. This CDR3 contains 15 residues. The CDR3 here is CATGPGTGMNTEAFF. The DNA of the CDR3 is TGTGCCACCGGTCCCGGGACAGGAATGAACACTGAAGCTTTCTTT.

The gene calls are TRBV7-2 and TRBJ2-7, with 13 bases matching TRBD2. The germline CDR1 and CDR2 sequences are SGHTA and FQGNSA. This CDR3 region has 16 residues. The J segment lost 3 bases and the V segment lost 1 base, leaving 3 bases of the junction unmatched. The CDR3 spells CASSLDGTSGIYEQYF. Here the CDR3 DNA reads TGTGCCAGCAGCTTAGACGGGACTAGCGGGATCTACGAGCAGTACTTC. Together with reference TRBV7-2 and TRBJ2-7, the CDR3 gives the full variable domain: GAGVSQSPSNKVTEKGKDVELRCDPISGHTALYWYRQSLGQGLEFLIYFQGNSAPDKSGLPSDRFSAERTGGSVSTLTIQRTQQEDSAVYLCASSLDGTSGIYEQYFGPGTRLTVT.

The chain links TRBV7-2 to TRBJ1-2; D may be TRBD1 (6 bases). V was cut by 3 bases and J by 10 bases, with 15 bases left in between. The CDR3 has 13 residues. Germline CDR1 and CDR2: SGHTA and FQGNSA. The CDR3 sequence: CASSFAGAEVYTF. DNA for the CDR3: TGTGCCAGCAGCTTCGCAGGGGCGGAAGTCTACACCTTC.

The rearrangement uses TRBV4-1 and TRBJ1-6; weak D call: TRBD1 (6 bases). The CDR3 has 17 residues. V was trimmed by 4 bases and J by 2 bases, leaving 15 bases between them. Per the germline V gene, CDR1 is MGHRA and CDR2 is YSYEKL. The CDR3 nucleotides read TGCGCCAGCAGCCCTCCCGGGGGGCGCGCCTATAATTCACCCCTCCACTTT. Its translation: CASSPPGGRAYNSPLHF.

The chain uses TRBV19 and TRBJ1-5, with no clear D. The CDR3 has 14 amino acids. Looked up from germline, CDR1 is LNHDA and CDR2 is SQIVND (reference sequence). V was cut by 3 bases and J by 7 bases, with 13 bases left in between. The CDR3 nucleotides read TGTGCCAGTAGTATCGGAGGGATGGGCCAGCCCCAGCATTTT. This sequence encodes CASSIGGMGQPQHF.

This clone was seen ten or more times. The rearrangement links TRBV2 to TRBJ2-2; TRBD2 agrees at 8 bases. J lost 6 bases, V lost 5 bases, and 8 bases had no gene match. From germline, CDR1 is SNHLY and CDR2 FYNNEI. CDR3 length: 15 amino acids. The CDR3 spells CASSSGSIAPGELFF. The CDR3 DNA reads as TGTGCCAGCAGTAGCGGGAGTATAGCACCCGGGGAGCTGTTTTTT. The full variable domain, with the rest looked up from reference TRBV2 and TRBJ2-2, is EPEVTQTPSHQVTQMGQEVILRCVPISNHLYFYWYRQILGQKVEFLVSFYNNEISEKSEIFDDQFSVERPDGSNFTLKIRSTKLEDSAMYFCASSSGSIAPGELFFGEGSRLTVL.

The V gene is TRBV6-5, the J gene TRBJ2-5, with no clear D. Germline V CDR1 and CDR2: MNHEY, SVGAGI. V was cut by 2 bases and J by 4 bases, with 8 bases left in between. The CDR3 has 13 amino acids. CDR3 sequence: CASSYGVLETQYF. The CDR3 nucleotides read TGTGCCAGCAGTTACGGAGTTTTAGAGACCCAGTACTTC.

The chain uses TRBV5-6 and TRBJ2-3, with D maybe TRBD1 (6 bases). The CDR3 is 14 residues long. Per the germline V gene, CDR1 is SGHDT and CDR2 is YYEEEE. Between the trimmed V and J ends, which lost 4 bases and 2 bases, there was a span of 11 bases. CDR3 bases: TGTGCCAGCAGCCTCCAGGGGCCCACAGATACGCAGTATTTT. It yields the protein CASSLQGPTDTQYF.

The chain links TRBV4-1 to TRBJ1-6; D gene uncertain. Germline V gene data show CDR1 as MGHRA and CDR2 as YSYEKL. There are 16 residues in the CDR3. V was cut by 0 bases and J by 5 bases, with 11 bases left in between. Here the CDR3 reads CASSQEGSRNNSPLHF. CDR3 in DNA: TGCGCCAGCAGCCAAGAAGGGAGTAGGAATAATTCACCCCTCCACTTT.

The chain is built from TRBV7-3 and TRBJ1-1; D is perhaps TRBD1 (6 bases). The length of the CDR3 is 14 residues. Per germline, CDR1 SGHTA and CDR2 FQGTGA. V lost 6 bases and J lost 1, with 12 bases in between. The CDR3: CASSPGTQNTEAFF. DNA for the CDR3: TGTGCCAGCAGTCCCGGGACACAGAACACTGAAGCTTTCTTT.

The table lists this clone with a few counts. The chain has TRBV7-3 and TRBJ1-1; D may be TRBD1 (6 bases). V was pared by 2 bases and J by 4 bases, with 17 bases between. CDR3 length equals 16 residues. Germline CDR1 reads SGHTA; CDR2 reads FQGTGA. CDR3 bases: TGTGCCAGCAGCTTAGGGGGCCCGGGTATAAGCACTGAAGCTTTCTTT. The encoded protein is CASSLGGPGISTEAFF.

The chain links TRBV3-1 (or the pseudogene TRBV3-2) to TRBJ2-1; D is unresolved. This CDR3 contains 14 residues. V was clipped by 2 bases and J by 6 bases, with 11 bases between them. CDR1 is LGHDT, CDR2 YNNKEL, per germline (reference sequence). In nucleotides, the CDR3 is TGTGCCAGCAGCCAAAATTCGGTTTTCAATGAGCAGTTCTTC. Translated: CASSQNSVFNEQFF.

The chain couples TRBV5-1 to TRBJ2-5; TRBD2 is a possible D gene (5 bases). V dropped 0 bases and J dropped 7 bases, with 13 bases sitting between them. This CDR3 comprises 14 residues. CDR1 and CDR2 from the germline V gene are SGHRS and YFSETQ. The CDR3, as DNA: TGCGCCAGCAGCTTGGATCCGGGGAATCCGACCCAGTACTTC. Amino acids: CASSLDPGNPTQYF.

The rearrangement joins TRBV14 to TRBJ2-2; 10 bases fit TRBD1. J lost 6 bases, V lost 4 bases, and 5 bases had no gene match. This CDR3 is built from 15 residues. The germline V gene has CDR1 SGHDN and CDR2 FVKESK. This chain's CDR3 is CASSLGTGVPGELFF. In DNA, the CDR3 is TGTGCCAGCAGCCTCGGGACAGGGGTTCCCGGGGAGCTGTTTTTT.

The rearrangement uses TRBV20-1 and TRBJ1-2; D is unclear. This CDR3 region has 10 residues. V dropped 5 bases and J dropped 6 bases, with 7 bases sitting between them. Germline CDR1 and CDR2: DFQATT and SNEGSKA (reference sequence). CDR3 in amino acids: CSAGEDGYTF. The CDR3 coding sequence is TGCAGTGCTGGCGAGGATGGCTACACCTTC.

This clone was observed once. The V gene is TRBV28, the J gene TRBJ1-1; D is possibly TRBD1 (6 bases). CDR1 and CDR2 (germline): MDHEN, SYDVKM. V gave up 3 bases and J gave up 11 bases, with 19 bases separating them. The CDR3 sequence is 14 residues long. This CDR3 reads CASSLVLPGEWAFF. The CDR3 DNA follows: TGTGCCAGCAGTTTGGTCCTGCCAGGGGAGTGGGCTTTCTTT.

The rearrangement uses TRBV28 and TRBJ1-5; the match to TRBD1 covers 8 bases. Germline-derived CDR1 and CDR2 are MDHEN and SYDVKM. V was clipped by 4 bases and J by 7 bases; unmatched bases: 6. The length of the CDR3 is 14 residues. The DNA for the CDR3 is TGTGCCAGCAGTTCCCGACAGGGGAAGCAGCCCCAGCATTTT. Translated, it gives CASSSRQGKQPQHF.

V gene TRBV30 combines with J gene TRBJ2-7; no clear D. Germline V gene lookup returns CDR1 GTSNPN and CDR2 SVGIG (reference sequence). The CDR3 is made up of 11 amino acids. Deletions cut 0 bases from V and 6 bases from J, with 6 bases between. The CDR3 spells CAWSVLSEQYF. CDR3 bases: TGTGCCTGGAGTGTACTGTCCGAGCAGTACTTC.

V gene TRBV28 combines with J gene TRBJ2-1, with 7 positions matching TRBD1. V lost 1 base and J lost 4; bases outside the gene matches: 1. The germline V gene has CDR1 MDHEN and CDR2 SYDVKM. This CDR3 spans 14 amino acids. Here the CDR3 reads CASSLSGQYNEQFF. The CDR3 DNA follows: TGTGCCAGCAGTTTATCGGGACAGTACAATGAGCAGTTCTTC.

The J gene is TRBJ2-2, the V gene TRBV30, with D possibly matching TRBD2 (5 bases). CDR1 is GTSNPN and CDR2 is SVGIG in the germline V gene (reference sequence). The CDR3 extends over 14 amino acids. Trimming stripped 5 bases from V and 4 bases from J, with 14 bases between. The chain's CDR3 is CAWCPYRGTGELFF. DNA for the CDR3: TGTGCCTGGTGCCCATACCGGGGCACCGGGGAGCTGTTTTTT. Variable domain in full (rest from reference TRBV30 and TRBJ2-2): SQTIHQWPATLVQPVGSPLSLECTVEGTSNPNLYWYRQAAGRGLQLLFYSVGIGQISSEVPQNLSASRPQDRQFILSSKKLLLSDSGFYLCAWCPYRGTGELFFGEGSRLTVL.

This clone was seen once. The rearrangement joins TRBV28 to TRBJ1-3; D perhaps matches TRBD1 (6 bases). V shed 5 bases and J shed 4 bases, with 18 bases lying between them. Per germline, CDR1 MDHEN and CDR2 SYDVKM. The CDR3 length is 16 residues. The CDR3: CASSPGGAGAGNTIYF. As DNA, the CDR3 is TGTGCCAGCAGTCCGGGGGGGGCAGGCGCGGGAAACACCATATATTTT. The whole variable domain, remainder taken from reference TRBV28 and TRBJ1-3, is DVKVTQSSRYLVKRTGEKVFLECVQDMDHENMFWYRQDPGLGLRLIYFSYDVKMKEKGDIPEGYSVSREKKERFSLILESASTNQTSMYLCASSPGGAGAGNTIYFGEGSWLTVV.

In nucleotides, the CDR3 is TGCGCCGGGGCCAGGGTAGCCGGAGATACGCAGTATTTT. Its protein product is CAGARVAGDTQYF. V and J are TRBV4-1 and TRBJ2-3, with D tentatively TRBD1 (5 bases). V lost 11 bases, J lost 5 bases, and 17 bases lay in between. The CDR3 spans 13 residues. Germline V gene lookup returns CDR1 MGHRA and CDR2 YSYEKL.

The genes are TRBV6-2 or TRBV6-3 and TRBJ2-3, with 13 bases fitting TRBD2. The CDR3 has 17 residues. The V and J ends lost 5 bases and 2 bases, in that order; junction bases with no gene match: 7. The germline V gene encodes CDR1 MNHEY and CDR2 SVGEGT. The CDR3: CASSTGTSGAYTDTQYF. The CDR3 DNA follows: TGTGCCAGCAGTACCGGGACTAGCGGGGCCTACACAGATACGCAGTATTTT.

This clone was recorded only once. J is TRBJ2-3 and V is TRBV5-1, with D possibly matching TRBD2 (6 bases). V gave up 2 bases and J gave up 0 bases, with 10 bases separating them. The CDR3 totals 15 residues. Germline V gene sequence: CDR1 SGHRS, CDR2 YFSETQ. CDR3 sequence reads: CASSFGSASTDTQYF. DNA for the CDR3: TGCGCCAGCAGCTTCGGGAGCGCTAGCACAGATACGCAGTATTTT.

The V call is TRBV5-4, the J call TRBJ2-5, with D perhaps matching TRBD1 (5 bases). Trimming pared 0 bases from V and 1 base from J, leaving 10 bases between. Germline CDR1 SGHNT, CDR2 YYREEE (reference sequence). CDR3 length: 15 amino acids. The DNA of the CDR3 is TGTGCCAGCAGCTTGGAGTCAGGGCCCCAAGAGACCCAGTACTTC. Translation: CASSLESGPQETQYF.

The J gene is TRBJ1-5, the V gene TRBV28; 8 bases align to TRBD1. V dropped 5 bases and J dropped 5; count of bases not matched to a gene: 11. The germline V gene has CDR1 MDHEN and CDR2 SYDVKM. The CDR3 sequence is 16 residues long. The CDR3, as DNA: TGTGCCAGCAGTCCCTGGACAGGGAAGGAAGATCAGCCCCAGCATTTT. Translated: CASSPWTGKEDQPQHF.

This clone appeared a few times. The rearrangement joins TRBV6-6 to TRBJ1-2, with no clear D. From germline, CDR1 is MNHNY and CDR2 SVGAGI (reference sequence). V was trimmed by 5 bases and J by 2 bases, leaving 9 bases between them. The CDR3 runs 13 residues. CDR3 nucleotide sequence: TGTGCCAGCAGTACCGGGAGCAACTATGGCTACACCTTC. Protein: CASSTGSNYGYTF.

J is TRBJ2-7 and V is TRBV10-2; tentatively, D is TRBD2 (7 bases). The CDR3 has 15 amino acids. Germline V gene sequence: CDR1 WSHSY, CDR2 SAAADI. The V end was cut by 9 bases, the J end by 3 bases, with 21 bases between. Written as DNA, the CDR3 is TGCGCCAGTCGTTCCGGGGGGACAACGATCTACGAGCAGTACTTC. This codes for CASRSGGTTIYEQYF.

This chain's CDR3 is CASSLETGPSTDTQYF. The CDR3 DNA sequence: TGCGCCAGCAGCTTGGAGACAGGGCCTAGCACAGATACGCAGTATTTT. The chain recombines TRBV5-1 with TRBJ2-3, with 7 bases identical to TRBD1. V dropped 0 bases and J dropped 0; count of bases not matched to a gene: 4. Germline V gene data show CDR1 as SGHRS and CDR2 as YFSETQ. The CDR3 is 16 residues long.